Following are 7 T cell receptor beta chains from one sample sequenced in a study of patients and donors after allogeneic stem cell transplantation. One entry per CDR3 protein, called by TCRdb with MiXCR from the RT-PCR reads. This table holds 920,000 or so distinct CDR3 sequences, over 15% found once. The specimen sequenced was blood, either unsorted or a sorted T cell fraction (not recorded which). The source is a human donor who was either an allogeneic HSCT recipient or a stem cell or donor lymphocyte infusion donor (not recorded which). It is not recorded whose cells these are; they may come from a transplant donor.

This clonotype was seen only a few times. This chain connects TRBV11-2 to TRBJ2-1; D remains ambiguous. V was shortened by 0 bases and J by 7 bases, with 13 bases between the two germline ends. The CDR3 consists of 15 residues. Germline CDR1 is SGHAT and CDR2 is FQNNGV. The CDR3 DNA is TGTGCCAGCAGCTTAGAGGGCGGCCTGTTTAATGAGCAGTTCTTC. Translation: CASSLEGGLFNEQFF.

This clonotype occurred a few times. This chain links TRBV4-3 with TRBJ2-2, with D perhaps TRBD1 (6 bases). Germline V gene lookup returns CDR1 LGHNA and CDR2 YSLEER. With 6 bases removed from V and 5 bases from J, the gap between germline ends came to 13 bases. The CDR3 sequence is 14 residues long. CDR3 residues: CASSLLGTTGELFF. As DNA, the CDR3 is TGCGCCAGCAGTCTCTTAGGGACAACCGGGGAGCTGTTTTTT.

This clonotype has a handful of counts. The chain recombines TRBV18 with TRBJ2-2; maybe TRBD2 (5 bases). The germline V and J ends were trimmed by 3 bases and 10 bases, with 12 bases remaining between them. The CDR3 is made up of 13 amino acids. In germline, CDR1 is KGHSH, CDR2 LQKENI. This chain's CDR3 is CASSPRTREELFF. In DNA form, the CDR3 reads TGTGCCAGCTCACCGAGAACTAGGGAGGAGCTGTTTTTT.

This clonotype was seen repeatedly, ten times or more. The chain couples TRBV9 to TRBJ2-1; unclear D gene. CDR1 and CDR2 from the germline V gene are SGDLS and YYNGEE. The length of the CDR3 is 13 residues. Trimming cost V 4 bases and J 8 bases, with 13 bases left between them. The CDR3 DNA sequence: TGTGCCAGCAGCTCGGACGTGGTGGATGAGCAGTTCTTC. It specifies CASSSDVVDEQFF.

This clonotype was recorded at least ten times. This sequence joins TRBV20-1 and TRBJ1-2; D perhaps matches TRBD1 (6 bases). The germline V gene has CDR1 DFQATT and CDR2 SNEGSKA (reference sequence). The CDR3 is made up of 16 amino acids. V lost 2 bases and J lost 2, with 18 bases in between. The CDR3 sequence is CSARPPGGWVNYGYTF. CDR3 DNA: TGCAGTGCTAGACCCCCCGGGGGCTGGGTAAACTATGGCTACACCTTC.

This clonotype has only a few counts. The chain joins TRBV7-9 to TRBJ1-2; D gene unclear. The CDR3 contains 16 residues. V was shortened by 3 bases and J by 4 bases, with 18 bases between the two germline ends. Germline CDR1 and CDR2: SEHNR and FQNEAQ (reference sequence). The CDR3 region is CASSFIAGLSFYGYTF. Here the CDR3 DNA reads TGTGCCAGCAGCTTCATCGCGGGGTTGAGCTTCTATGGCTACACCTTC.

The chain employs TRBV20-1 and TRBJ2-3, with unresolved D. Germline V gene sequence: CDR1 DFQATT, CDR2 SNEGSKA (reference sequence). The CDR3 spans 15 residues. V was cut by 5 bases and J by 2 bases, with 17 bases left in between. The CDR3 region is CSAPKRPTATDTQYF. The CDR3 DNA reads TGCAGTGCTCCAAAACGACCCACCGCCACAGATACGCAGTATTTT.